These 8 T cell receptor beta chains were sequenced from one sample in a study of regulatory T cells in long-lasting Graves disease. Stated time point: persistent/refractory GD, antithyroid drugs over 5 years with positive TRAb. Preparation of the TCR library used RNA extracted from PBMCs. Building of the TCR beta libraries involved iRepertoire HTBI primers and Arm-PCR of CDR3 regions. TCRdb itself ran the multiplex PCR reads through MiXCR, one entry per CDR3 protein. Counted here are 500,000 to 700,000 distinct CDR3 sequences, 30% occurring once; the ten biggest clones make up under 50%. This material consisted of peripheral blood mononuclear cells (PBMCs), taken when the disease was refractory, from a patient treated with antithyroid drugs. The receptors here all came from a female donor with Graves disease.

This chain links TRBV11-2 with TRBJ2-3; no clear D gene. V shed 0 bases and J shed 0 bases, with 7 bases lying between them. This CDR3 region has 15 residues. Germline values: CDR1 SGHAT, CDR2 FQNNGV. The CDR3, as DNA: TGTGCCAGCAGCTTAGACAGCGACAGCACAGATACGCAGTATTTT. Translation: CASSLDSDSTDTQYF.

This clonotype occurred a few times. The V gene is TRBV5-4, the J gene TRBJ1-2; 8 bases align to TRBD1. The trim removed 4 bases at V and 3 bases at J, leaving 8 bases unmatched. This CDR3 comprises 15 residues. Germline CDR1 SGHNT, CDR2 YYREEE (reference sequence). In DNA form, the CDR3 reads TGTGCCAGCAGCCTCCGGACAGGGCTGTACTATGGCTACACCTTC. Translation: CASSLRTGLYYGYTF.

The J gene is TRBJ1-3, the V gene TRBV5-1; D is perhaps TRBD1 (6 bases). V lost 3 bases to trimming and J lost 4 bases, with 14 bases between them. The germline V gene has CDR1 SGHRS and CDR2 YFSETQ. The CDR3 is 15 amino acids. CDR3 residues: CASSWDTYGGNTIYF. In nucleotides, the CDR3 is TGCGCCAGCAGCTGGGACACCTACGGGGGAAACACCATATATTTT.

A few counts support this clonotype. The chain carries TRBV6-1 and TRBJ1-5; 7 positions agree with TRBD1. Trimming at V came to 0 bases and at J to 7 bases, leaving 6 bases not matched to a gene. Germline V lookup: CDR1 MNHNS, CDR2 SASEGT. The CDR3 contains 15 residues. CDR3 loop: CASSEAGGHSQPQHF. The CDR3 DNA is TGTGCCAGCAGTGAAGCAGGGGGCCATAGCCAGCCCCAGCATTTT.

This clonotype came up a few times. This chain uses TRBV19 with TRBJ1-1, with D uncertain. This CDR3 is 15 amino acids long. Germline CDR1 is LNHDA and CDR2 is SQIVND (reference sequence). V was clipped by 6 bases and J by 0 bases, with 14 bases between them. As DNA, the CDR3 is TGTGCCAGTAGCTCCTTCGGGTCCATGAACACTGAAGCTTTCTTT. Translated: CASSSFGSMNTEAFF.

CDR3 nucleotides: TGTGCCAGCAGTCGGGTGGCCATTGAGACCCAGTACTTC. Its protein is CASSRVAIETQYF. The chain uses TRBV2 and TRBJ2-5; no clear D gene. Trimming shortened V by 5 bases and J by 5 bases, and 12 bases separated the two germline ends. Germline lookup yields CDR1 SNHLY and CDR2 FYNNEI. The CDR3 runs 13 residues. Complete variable domain (other parts from reference TRBV2 and TRBJ2-5): EPEVTQTPSHQVTQMGQEVILRCVPISNHLYFYWYRQILGQKVEFLVSFYNNEISEKSEIFDDQFSVERPDGSNFTLKIRSTKLEDSAMYFCASSRVAIETQYFGPGTRLLVL.

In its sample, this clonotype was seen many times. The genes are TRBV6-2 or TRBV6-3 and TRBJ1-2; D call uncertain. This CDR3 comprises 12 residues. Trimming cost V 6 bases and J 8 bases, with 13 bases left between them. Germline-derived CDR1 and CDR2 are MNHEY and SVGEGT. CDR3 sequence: CASRPREMGYTF. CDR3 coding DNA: TGTGCCAGCAGACCTAGGGAAATGGGCTACACCTTC.

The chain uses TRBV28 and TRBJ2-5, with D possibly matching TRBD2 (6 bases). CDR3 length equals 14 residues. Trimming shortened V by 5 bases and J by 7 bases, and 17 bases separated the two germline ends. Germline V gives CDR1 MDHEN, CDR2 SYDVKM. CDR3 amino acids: CASSKGPPGGTQYF. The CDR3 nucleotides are TGTGCCAGCAGTAAGGGACCGCCCGGGGGGACCCAGTACTTC.